This T cell receptor (beta chain) is from a study of blood T cell repertoires in COVID-19. About the research overall: COVID-19 samples from acute and convalescent phases originated in the United States, Italy and Spain.

Assay: immunoSEQ multiplex PCR; the TCRdb copy retains only in-frame clones and omits some. Among about 23,000 clones listed, around nine tenths were seen once. Germline V gene lookup returns CDR1 LGHNA and CDR2 YSLEER. The CDR3 is 12 amino acids. Germline trimming cut 6 bases from V and 11 bases from J; bases unmatched to any gene: 8. Sample: peripheral blood. This chain links TRBV4-3 with TRBJ1-1; TRBD1 matches at 8 bases. The source of this sequence is an elderly woman with active COVID-19. For the CDR3, the DNA is TGCGCCAGCAGGAACCCACAGGGGGAGGCTTTCTTT. This codes for CASRNPQGEAFF.